This T cell receptor (beta chain) is drawn from a study of cytomegalovirus exposure and HLA in healthy donors. CDR3 length equals 16 residues. Germline V lookup: CDR1 SGHDT, CDR2 YYEEEE. The V end lost 4 bases, the J end lost 4 bases, and 17 bases lay between the germline ends. This clone showed up just a few times. PCR amplification relied on 60 Vbeta primers (plus 13 Jbeta primers). Sequenced by immunoSEQ multiplex PCR; TCRdb stores in-frame clones only, minus some. The sample lists tens of thousands of clones, 70% to 80% occurring once. The receptor's source is a female donor in good health and CMV-seronegative. The sequencing input was PBMCs. The rearrangement uses TRBV5-6 and TRBJ1-4; the D gene is possibly TRBD1 (5 bases). The CDR3 DNA reads as TGTGCCAGCAGCACAGGCCTGATCCCGGGTAATGAAAAACTGTTTTTT. Protein: CASSTGLIPGNEKLFF.